What follows are 32 T cell receptor beta chains derived from one specimen sequenced in a study of T cell changes during pregnancy in multiple sclerosis. TCRdb's table, derived via immunoSEQ multiplex PCR, lists solely in-frame clones and lacks some. The sample holds around 100,000 clones, 90% to 95% seen once. The sequencing here drew on peripheral blood, taken after pregnancy. These receptors all come from a female donor with multiple sclerosis, enrolled in a pregnancy study.

This clone was seen only a few times. The gene calls are TRBV5-1 and TRBJ1-3; D is possibly TRBD1 (5 bases). In germline, CDR1 is SGHRS, CDR2 YFSETQ. Trimming took 3 bases from V and 0 from J, leaving 10 bases between them. The CDR3 totals 15 residues. CDR3 sequence reads: CASSSDIVSGNTIYF. The CDR3 coding sequence is TGCGCCAGCAGCTCGGACATCGTCTCTGGAAACACCATATATTTT.

This chain links TRBV13 with TRBJ1-5; a weak D match, TRBD1 (5 bases). With 0 bases removed from V and 7 bases from J, the gap between germline ends came to 10 bases. The CDR3 runs 14 residues. From germline, CDR1 is PRHDT and CDR2 FYEKMQ (reference sequence). DNA for the CDR3: TGTGCCAGCAGCTTAGGAGGGGTCCTACAGCCCCAGCATTTT. It specifies CASSLGGVLQPQHF.

The V and J genes are TRBV5-6 and TRBJ1-3; the D is unclear. Germline CDR1 and CDR2: SGHDT and YYEEEE. Trimming stripped 0 bases from V and 7 bases from J, with 8 bases between. This CDR3 is built from 13 residues. CDR3 sequence: CASSLDSMNTIYF. The CDR3 DNA is TGTGCCAGCAGCTTGGACAGTATGAACACCATATATTTT.

This clone was seen a single time. The CDR3: CSATHLRGEFF. The CDR3 DNA follows: TGCAGTGCTACTCACCTGCGTGGAGAGTTCTTC. The rearrangement links TRBV20-1 to TRBJ2-1; D gene unclear. The germline gives CDR1 DFQATT, CDR2 SNEGSKA (reference sequence). The CDR3 loop spans 11 amino acids. V lost 4 bases to trimming and J lost 14 bases, with 15 bases between them.

The genes are TRBV12-5 and TRBJ2-3, with a weak D call TRBD1 (5 bases). The CDR3 is 14 residues long. Trimming removed 9 bases from V and 1 base from J, with 14 bases in between. CDR1 is LGHNT and CDR2 is FRNRAP in the germline V gene. In DNA, the CDR3 is TGTGCTAGCCTGAAGGGGCGAGGCACAGATACGCAGTATTTT. Translated: CASLKGRGTDTQYF.

The rearrangement uses TRBV19 and TRBJ1-5; TRBD1 might be the D (5 bases). The germline gives CDR1 LNHDA, CDR2 SQIVND (reference sequence). V shed 2 bases and J shed 3 bases, with 14 bases lying between them. The CDR3 covers 16 residues. This CDR3 is CASSIIAGRDNQPQHF. The CDR3 nucleotides are TGTGCCAGTAGTATAATCGCAGGGCGGGACAATCAGCCCCAGCATTTT.

The CDR3: CASSWGRGYGANVLTF. In DNA form, the CDR3 reads TGTGCCAGCAGCTGGGGGAGGGGTTACGGGGCCAACGTCCTGACTTTC. V and J are TRBV7-9 and TRBJ2-6, with 7 bases aligning to TRBD2. The CDR3 totals 16 residues. Germline CDR1 reads SEHNR; CDR2 reads FQNEAQ (reference sequence). V lost 4 bases to trimming and J lost 4 bases; unmatched junction nucleotides: 7.

This clone was detected only a few times. The gene calls are TRBV4-1 and TRBJ1-4; 8 nucleotides line up with TRBD1. Trimming took 3 bases from V and 8 from J; bases not matched to a gene: 8. CDR1 is MGHRA, CDR2 YSYEKL, per germline. This CDR3 has 15 residues. The CDR3 spells CASSHNTGGPEKLFF. CDR3 DNA sequence: TGCGCCAGCAGCCATAATACAGGGGGGCCCGAAAAACTGTTTTTT.

The chain uses TRBV19 and TRBJ2-1, with TRBD2 matching over 7 bases. The trim removed 6 bases at V and 5 bases at J, leaving 10 bases unmatched. Germline V lookup: CDR1 LNHDA, CDR2 SQIVND (reference sequence). The CDR3 extends over 15 amino acids. The CDR3, as DNA: TGTGCCAGTAGGCAAGCGGGACTCGGTAACAATGAGCAGTTCTTC. It is translated as CASRQAGLGNNEQFF.

The chain combines TRBV4-1 with TRBJ1-2, with 7 bases matching TRBD1. This CDR3 is 15 amino acids long. With 2 bases clipped from V and 3 bases from J, the junction kept 6 bases outside the gene matches. Germline V gene lookup returns CDR1 MGHRA and CDR2 YSYEKL. The chain's CDR3 is CASSQFDRDHYGYTF. CDR3 in DNA: TGCGCCAGCAGCCAATTCGACAGGGACCACTATGGCTACACCTTC.

This chain joins TRBV7-8 and TRBJ2-1, with 10 bases lining up with TRBD1. The V gene end was trimmed by 4 bases and the J gene end by 10 bases; junction bases not matched to a gene: 7. This CDR3 comprises 14 residues. Germline V CDR1 and CDR2: SGHVS, FQNEAQ. CDR3 DNA sequence: TGTGCCAGCAGCTGGGACAGGGGACCCACGGAGCAGTTCTTC. Translated: CASSWDRGPTEQFF. Full variable domain (outside the CDR3, taken from reference TRBV7-8 and TRBJ2-1): GAGVSQSPRYKVAKRGQDVALRCDPISGHVSLFWYQQALGQGPEFLTYFQNEAQLDKSGLPSDRFFAERPEGSVSTLKIQRTQQEDSAVYLCASSWDRGPTEQFFGPGTRLTVL.

The chain joins TRBV29-1 to TRBJ2-1; D is perhaps TRBD2 (7 bases). Germline V gene lookup returns CDR1 SQVTM and CDR2 ANQGSEA. Trimming removed 4 bases at V and 6 bases at J, with 13 bases between. This CDR3 has 13 residues. CDR3 in DNA: TGCAGCGTTGTAGGGGGACTACTCAATGAGCAGTTCTTC. Its protein is CSVVGGLLNEQFF.

This chain uses TRBV5-1 with TRBJ2-5; 16 bases map to TRBD2. Per germline, CDR1 SGHRS and CDR2 YFSETQ. J gave up 2 bases and V 4 bases, and 5 bases lay outside the gene matches. The CDR3 runs 17 residues. CDR3 amino acids: CASSLGTSGGAQETQYF. The CDR3 bases are TGCGCCAGCAGCCTGGGGACTAGCGGGGGGGCTCAAGAGACCCAGTACTTC.

This chain uses TRBV19 with TRBJ1-1, with D possibly TRBD1 on 6 matching bases. Trimming left V 3 bases short and J 5 bases short, with 10 bases between. The CDR3 loop spans 13 amino acids. CDR1 is LNHDA, CDR2 SQIVND, per germline (reference sequence). The CDR3 DNA reads as TGTGCCAGTAGTATCTCGAGGGGGACTGAAGCTTTCTTT. Its protein is CASSISRGTEAFF.

This chain uses TRBV4-1 with TRBJ1-3; D not certain. V shed 2 bases and J shed 8 bases, with 10 bases lying between them. This CDR3 region has 13 residues. CDR1 and CDR2 (germline): MGHRA, YSYEKL. The DNA for the CDR3 is TGCGCCAGCAGCCAACAGGAATCGGACACCATATATTTT. This translates into CASSQQESDTIYF.

The V and J genes are TRBV5-1 and TRBJ2-1; the match to TRBD1 covers 7 bases. V shed 3 bases, J shed 1 base, and the junction held 1 base outside the gene matches. The V gene's germline CDR1 is SGHRS and CDR2 YFSETQ. The CDR3 is made up of 14 amino acids. CDR3 in DNA: TGCGCCAGCAGCTGGGACAGATCCTACAATGAGCAGTTCTTC. This gives the protein CASSWDRSYNEQFF.

V usage is TRBV7-8 and J usage is TRBJ2-1; TRBD2 matches at 8 bases. Trimming at V came to 4 bases and at J to 6 bases, leaving 8 bases not matched to a gene. The CDR3 covers 15 residues. CDR1 and CDR2 from the germline V gene are SGHVS and FQNEAQ. The CDR3, as DNA: TGTGCCAGCAGCTCTACTAGCGGTGCCCCCAATGAGCAGTTCTTC. The encoded protein is CASSSTSGAPNEQFF.

This rearrangement joins TRBV5-4 to TRBJ1-6, with a tentative D call TRBD1 (5 bases). CDR3 size: 17 residues. V was trimmed by 0 bases and J by 3 bases, leaving 13 bases between them. Germline V gene data show CDR1 as SGHNT and CDR2 as YYREEE (reference sequence). CDR3 loop: CASSLGGGGDYNSPLHF. The CDR3 DNA sequence: TGTGCCAGCAGCTTGGGGGGGGGAGGTGACTATAATTCACCCCTCCACTTT. The full variable domain, rest sourced from reference TRBV5-4 and TRBJ1-6, is ETGVTQSPTHLIKTRGQQVTLRCSSQSGHNTVSWYQQALGQGPQFIFQYYREEENGRGNFPPRFSGLQFPNYSSELNVNALELDDSALYLCASSLGGGGDYNSPLHFGNGTRLTVT.

The genes are TRBV13 and TRBJ2-1; TRBD1 is a possible D gene (5 bases). The germline V and J ends were trimmed by 5 bases and 0 bases, with 11 bases remaining between them. Germline values: CDR1 PRHDT, CDR2 FYEKMQ (reference sequence). CDR3 size: 15 residues. The CDR3 bases are TGTGCCAGCAGCGAAGACAGACGCTCCTACAATGAGCAGTTCTTC. Encoded protein: CASSEDRRSYNEQFF.

The chain is built from TRBV15 and TRBJ1-2, with a weak D call TRBD1 (6 bases). V shed 1 base and J shed 2 bases, with 11 bases lying between them. CDR1 LNHNV and CDR2 YYDKDF come from the germline V gene (reference sequence). The CDR3 sequence is 15 residues long. CDR3 residues: CATSRVGTHNYGYTF. The CDR3 region has the DNA TGTGCCACCAGCAGAGTGGGGACACACAACTATGGCTACACCTTC.

The V gene is TRBV6-5, the J gene TRBJ2-5; maybe TRBD2 (5 bases). Germline V gene data show CDR1 as MNHEY and CDR2 as SVGAGI. The CDR3 covers 15 residues. The germline V and J ends were trimmed by 0 bases and 5 bases, with 13 bases remaining between them. This CDR3 is CASSYSTVSGETQYF. CDR3 nucleotide sequence: TGTGCCAGCAGTTACTCGACTGTGAGCGGCGAGACCCAGTACTTC.

This sequence joins TRBV7-8 and TRBJ2-1, with 8 bases matching TRBD2. The CDR3 loop spans 18 amino acids. Trimming removed 2 bases from V and 1 base from J; junction bases left unmatched: 10. CDR1 is SGHVS and CDR2 is FQNEAQ in the germline V gene. The CDR3 is CASSLTLRSGTSYNEQFF. For the CDR3, the DNA is TGTGCCAGCAGCTTAACCCTTCGTAGCGGGACATCCTACAATGAGCAGTTCTTC.

This chain joins TRBV2 and TRBJ2-7, with TRBD1 matching 7 bases. The CDR3 is made up of 14 amino acids. V lost 7 bases to trimming and J lost 3 bases; unmatched junction nucleotides: 9. Germline assignment: CDR1 SNHLY and CDR2 FYNNEI. CDR3: CASTRGDSHYEQYF. CDR3 nucleotides: TGTGCCAGCACCCGAGGGGACAGCCACTACGAGCAGTACTTC.

This clone has only one observation. This sequence joins TRBV7-9 and TRBJ2-5; 8 bases match TRBD2. V was clipped by 5 bases and J by 3 bases; unmatched bases: 14. There are 17 residues in the CDR3. CDR1 and CDR2 (germline): SEHNR, FQNEAQ (reference sequence). The CDR3 here is CASSPLGGGRQEETQYF. The DNA for the CDR3 is TGTGCCAGCAGCCCCCTCGGGGGGGGCCGGCAAGAAGAGACCCAGTACTTC.

This clone came up once. The V gene is TRBV29-1, the J gene TRBJ2-7, with D maybe TRBD1 (6 bases). Germline values: CDR1 SQVTM, CDR2 ANQGSEA. V was pared by 6 bases and J by 6 bases, with 18 bases between. The CDR3 covers 13 residues. The CDR3 here is CSVVEGVPGEQYF. CDR3 nucleotides: TGCAGCGTGGTCGAGGGGGTCCCTGGCGAGCAGTACTTC.

The J gene is TRBJ1-3, the V gene TRBV13; tentative D call: TRBD1 (5 bases). The length of the CDR3 is 16 residues. Germline CDR1 is PRHDT and CDR2 is FYEKMQ (reference sequence). V was clipped by 4 bases and J by 0 bases, with 13 bases between them. CDR3 in DNA: TGTGCCAGCAGCTCCAGGGTCCTTGGCTCTGGAAACACCATATATTTT. Translation: CASSSRVLGSGNTIYF.

J is TRBJ1-6 and V is TRBV2, with 7 bases fitting TRBD1. V was pared by 6 bases and J by 4 bases, with 3 bases of the junction left unmatched. Germline V gene data show CDR1 as SNHLY and CDR2 as FYNNEI. The CDR3 extends over 14 amino acids. DNA for the CDR3: TGTGCCAGCAGAGAGGACAGGTATAATTCACCCCTCCACTTT. This codes for CASREDRYNSPLHF.

V usage is TRBV2 and J usage is TRBJ2-4, with 11 bases fitting TRBD1. The CDR3 is 15 amino acids. Germline loops: CDR1 SNHLY, CDR2 FYNNEI. V dropped 6 bases and J dropped 2; count of bases not matched to a gene: 3. The CDR3, as DNA: TGTGCCAGCAGCGGACAGGGGGCGACCAAAAACATTCAGTACTTC. It is translated as CASSGQGATKNIQYF.

This sequence joins TRBV7-8 and TRBJ1-1; no reliable D call. This CDR3 comprises 14 residues. Germline V CDR1 and CDR2: SGHVS, FQNEAQ. Trimming left V 7 bases short and J 0 bases short, with 12 bases between. In nucleotides, the CDR3 is TGTGCCAGCACGCGGGCGGACCTGAACACTGAAGCTTTCTTT. It translates to CASTRADLNTEAFF. The full variable domain, its missing parts supplied by reference TRBV7-8 and TRBJ1-1, is GAGVSQSPRYKVAKRGQDVALRCDPISGHVSLFWYQQALGQGPEFLTYFQNEAQLDKSGLPSDRFFAERPEGSVSTLKIQRTQQEDSAVYLCASTRADLNTEAFFGQGTRLTVV.

The chain is built from TRBV10-1 and TRBJ2-1, with D tentatively TRBD1 (6 bases). Germline CDR1 is WNHNN and CDR2 is SYGVQD (reference sequence). V was shortened by 6 bases and J by 4 bases, with 22 bases between the two germline ends. The length of the CDR3 is 17 residues. CDR3 DNA: TGCGCCAGCAGCGGGAAGGTGCCGGGACACTTTTACAATGAGCAGTTCTTC. This gives the protein CASSGKVPGHFYNEQFF.

This rearrangement joins TRBV6-5 to TRBJ2-7; 8 positions agree with TRBD1. The CDR3 has 14 amino acids. V was clipped by 4 bases and J by 5 bases; unmatched bases: 7. Germline assignment: CDR1 MNHEY and CDR2 SVGAGI. The CDR3 is CASSWQGALDEQYF. The CDR3 nucleotides are TGTGCCAGCAGTTGGCAGGGGGCACTGGACGAGCAGTACTTC.

CDR3 bases: TGTGCCAGCAGTTATCAGAAGTCCTACGAGCAGTACTTC. Amino acids: CASSYQKSYEQYF. The rearrangement links TRBV6-6 to TRBJ2-7; D is undetermined. This CDR3 has 13 amino acids. Trimming pared 3 bases from V and 1 base from J, leaving 7 bases between. The germline gives CDR1 MNHNY, CDR2 SVGAGI (reference sequence).